This paragraph covers one T cell receptor beta chain sequence. The target antigen is unknown. The sample originates from a study of OX40 agonist ivuxolimab in advanced cancers. Study-wide findings and caveats: CD4+ and CD8+ blood T cells expanded clonally by week 6 at 0.1 to 3.0 mg/kg.

This CDR3 comprises 17 residues. The junction had 11 bases not matched to a gene; V was cut back by 3 bases and J by 6 bases. Germline CDR1 SGHRS, CDR2 YFSETQ. TCRdb's copy holds only in-frame clones and misses some; the assay was immunoSEQ multiplex PCR. The sample comprises approximately 42,000 clones, over 75% of which are singletons, and approximately 2.4% rests with the top ten. This chain uses TRBV5-1 with TRBJ2-1; 11 bases are shared with TRBD2. This sequence originates from an adult with an advanced solid tumor such as melanoma, head and neck, liver or kidney cancer. The sample in question was CD4+ or CD8+ T cells sorted from blood, obtained in a trial of the OX40 agonist ivuxolimab. CDR3 coding DNA: TGCGCCAGCAGCTCGGCGGGTAGCGGGAGGGCCCCCAATGAGCAGTTCTTC. Amino acids: CASSSAGSGRAPNEQFF.